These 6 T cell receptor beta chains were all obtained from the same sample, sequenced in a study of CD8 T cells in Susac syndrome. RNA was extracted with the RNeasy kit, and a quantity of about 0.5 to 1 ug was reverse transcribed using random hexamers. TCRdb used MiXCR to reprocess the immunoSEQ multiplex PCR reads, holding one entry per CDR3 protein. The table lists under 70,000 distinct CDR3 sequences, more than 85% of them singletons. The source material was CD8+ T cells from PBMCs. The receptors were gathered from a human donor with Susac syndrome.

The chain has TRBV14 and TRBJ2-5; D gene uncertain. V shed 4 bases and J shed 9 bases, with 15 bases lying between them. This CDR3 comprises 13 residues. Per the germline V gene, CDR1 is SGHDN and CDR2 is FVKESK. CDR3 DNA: TGTGCCAGCAGCCTAATTGCACGAAAACCCCAGTACTTC. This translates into CASSLIARKPQYF.

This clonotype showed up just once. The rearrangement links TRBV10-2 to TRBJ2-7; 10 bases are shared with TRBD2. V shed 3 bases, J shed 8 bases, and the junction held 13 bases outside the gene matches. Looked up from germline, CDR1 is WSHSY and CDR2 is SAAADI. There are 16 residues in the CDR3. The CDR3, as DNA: TGCGCCAGCAGTGATTGGGGAGCGGGGGGGGAGACGAAGCAGTACTTC. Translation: CASSDWGAGGETKQYF.

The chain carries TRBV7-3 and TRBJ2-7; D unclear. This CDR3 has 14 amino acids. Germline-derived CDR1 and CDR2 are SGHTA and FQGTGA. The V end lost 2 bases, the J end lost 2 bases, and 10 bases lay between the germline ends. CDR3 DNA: TGTGCCAGCAGCTTACATCCGGGTACCTACGAGCAGTACTTC. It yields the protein CASSLHPGTYEQYF.

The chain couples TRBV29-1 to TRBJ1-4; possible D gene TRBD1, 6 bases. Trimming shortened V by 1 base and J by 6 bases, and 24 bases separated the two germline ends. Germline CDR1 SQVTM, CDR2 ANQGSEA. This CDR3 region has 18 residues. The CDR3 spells CSVEVRSDQGTGYEKLFF. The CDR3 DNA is TGCAGCGTTGAAGTAAGATCCGATCAGGGGACTGGGTATGAAAAACTGTTTTTT.

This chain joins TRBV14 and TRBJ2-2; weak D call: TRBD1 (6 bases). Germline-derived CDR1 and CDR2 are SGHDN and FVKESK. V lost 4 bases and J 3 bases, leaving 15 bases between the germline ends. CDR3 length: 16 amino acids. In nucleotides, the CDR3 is TGTGCCAGCAGCCTAATGAGGGGGATGTACACCGGGGAGCTGTTTTTT. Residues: CASSLMRGMYTGELFF. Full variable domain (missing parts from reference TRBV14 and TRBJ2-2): EAGVTQFPSHSVIEKGQTVTLRCDPISGHDNLYWYRRVMGKEIKFLLHFVKESKQDESGMPNNRFLAERTGGTYSTLKVQPAELEDSGVYFCASSLMRGMYTGELFFGEGSRLTVL.

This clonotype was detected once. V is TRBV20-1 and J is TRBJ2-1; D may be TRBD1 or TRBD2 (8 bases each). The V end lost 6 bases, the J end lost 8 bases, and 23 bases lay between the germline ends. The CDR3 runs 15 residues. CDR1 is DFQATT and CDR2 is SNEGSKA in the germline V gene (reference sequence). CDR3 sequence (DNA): TGCAGTGCGGCGGGAGGACAGGGTAGAGTCGATGAGCAGTTCTTC. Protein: CSAAGGQGRVDEQFF.